The source of this TCR beta chain is a study of regulatory dendritic cells for organ transplantation. The CDR3 has 17 amino acids. V shed 1 base, J shed 4 bases, and the junction held 11 bases outside the gene matches. The germline V gene has CDR1 MGHDK and CDR2 SYGVNS. General observations from the study: Among resting subsets, memory CD8+ cells contained the most alloreactive clonotypes. Considerable individual heterogeneity was seen in alloreactive memory CD8+ T cells. Naive T cells showed high diversity, memory cells less, memory CD8+ least.

Memory T cells were CD45RO+, naive were CD45RA+, sorted by FACS. Assay: immunoSEQ multiplex PCR; the TCRdb copy retains only in-frame clones and omits some. This sample has under 45,000 clones, with roughly nine tenths found just once. On this clone: The antigen remains undetermined.

This TCR was sampled from a human donor in good health. Sequences were obtained from naive CD4+ T cells from blood. Indicated subset: CD45RA+ naive T cells. The chain carries TRBV25-1 and TRBJ1-1; TRBD1 agrees at 8 bases. The CDR3 coding sequence is TGTGCCAGCAGTGAATCAAGCCCCGGGACAGGCCTCACTGAAGCTTTCTTT. It yields the protein CASSESSPGTGLTEAFF.